This T cell receptor beta chain was identified in a study of early T cells in non-severe SARS-CoV-2 infection listed by TCRdb under 2021. A note on the overall study: Because TCR sequencing was done on bulk RNA from unsorted whole blood, the alpha and beta chains could not be paired.

For CDR1 and CDR2, the germline V gene (reference sequence) lists SGHKS and YYEKEE. Its CDR3 holds 11 amino acids, cysteine through phenylalanine. The sequence is cut down to CDR3 DNA, 33 bases in frame from base 1. Cut back by 1 base and 12 bases, the V and J ends lie 8 bases apart. A case-control design nested within a healthcare worker cohort in London, UK, was used, with weekly nasopharyngeal swab PCR tests and blood sampling performed. Between 23 and 31 March 2020, the week of the UK lockdown, healthcare workers were enrolled and then followed up weekly for as long as 16 weeks. Preparation of the library involved 5' RACE. The instrument given in TCRdb is NextSeq 500. The TCR library protocol attached unique molecular identifiers to individual cDNA molecules to correct for sequencing error and PCR bias. TCR alpha and beta chains were both sequenced, and the abundances of alpha and beta sequences in each sample were closely correlated with each other. As for the original processing: Decombinator V4 was used to perform V gene, J gene and CDR3 annotation of TCR sequences. Expanded TCRs were defined as changing significantly between any two time points under a Poisson model with p below 0.0001. TCR abundances were normalised to the total number of TCRs sequenced per sample and expressed as counts per million. TRAV1-2 paired with TRAJ12, TRAJ20 or TRAJ33 defined MAIT TCRs, while TRAV10 paired with TRAJ18 defined iNKT TCRs. A search of VDJdb, accessed on 1 November 2021, was run for TCRs annotated to CMV, EBV and SARS-CoV-2, with TCRs annotated for multiple antigens excluded. TCRdb ran its own pipeline on the public reads, namely fastp trimming at Q25 and MiXCR clone calling, and kept in-frame beta chains. Each record represents a unique CDR3 protein, reported with the most common genes and DNA among its rows. TCRdb, rather than the study authors, made the V and J calls. Present in this sample are around 60,000 distinct CDR3 sequences, more than 9.5% of which were seen just once. The ten largest clones add up to roughly a tenth of the sample.

This clonotype occurred many times. The specificity of this receptor is unknown. Base quality data are lacking; no much larger clone is found one base away. General study outcomes and caveats: VDJdb matching was skewed toward anti-spike CD8 responses and likely underestimated virus-specific expansions, missing private and CD4 specificities.

The sequence joins TRBV5-5 to TRBJ2-1, with the D gene not clear enough to name. The source of this sequence is an adult who was a healthcare worker with PCR-confirmed SARS-CoV-2 infection or an uninfected control (not recorded which). Specimen: whole blood. At the DNA level, the sequence is TGTGCCAGCAGCTTGCGACTCGTGCAGTTCTTC. The resulting protein is CASSLRLVQFF.